These 32 T cell receptor beta chains originate from one sample sequenced in a study of technical replicates of blood from a few donors. The assay was immunoSEQ multiplex PCR, and TCRdb's table has in-frame clones only and misses some. The data hold approximately 97,000 clones, with 90% to 97% observed a single time. Specimen: T cells isolated from PBMCs. The receptors here all came from a human donor in good health.

The J gene is TRBJ2-7, the V gene TRBV7-8, with 8 bases fitting TRBD1. This CDR3 has 15 residues. The germline gives CDR1 SGHVS, CDR2 FQNEAQ. V was clipped by 6 bases and J by 3 bases; unmatched bases: 10. CDR3 amino acids: CASSRPPDRDYEQYF. CDR3 in DNA: TGTGCCAGCAGTCGGCCGCCGGACAGGGACTACGAGCAGTACTTC.

This chain joins TRBV4-1 and TRBJ2-1; 11 positions match TRBD2. This CDR3 has 15 amino acids. CDR1 MGHRA and CDR2 YSYEKL come from the germline V gene. J gave up 10 bases and V 4 bases, and 9 bases lay outside the gene matches. CDR3 region: CASSPTSGSPPEQFF. For the CDR3, the DNA is TGCGCCAGCAGCCCTACTAGCGGGAGTCCACCAGAGCAGTTCTTC.

This clone was observed a handful of times. The chain has TRBV30 and TRBJ1-2, with TRBD1 as a possible D gene (6 bases). V lost 0 bases and J 5 bases, leaving 7 bases between the germline ends. This CDR3 has 12 amino acids. Germline assignment: CDR1 GTSNPN and CDR2 SVGIG (reference sequence). CDR3 sequence reads: CAWSVGQYGYTF. Here the CDR3 DNA reads TGTGCCTGGAGTGTGGGACAATATGGCTACACCTTC.

The chain uses TRBV6-5 and TRBJ1-4; D is ambiguous. The germline V and J ends were trimmed by 0 bases and 2 bases, with 7 bases remaining between them. CDR1 and CDR2 (germline): MNHEY, SVGAGI. This CDR3 spans 15 amino acids. The CDR3 spells CASSYSIGTNEKLFF. The CDR3 DNA reads as TGTGCCAGCAGTTACTCGATTGGCACTAATGAAAAACTGTTTTTT.

The V gene is TRBV11-2, the J gene TRBJ2-2; a possible D gene is TRBD2 (5 bases). CDR3 size: 15 residues. Per the germline V gene, CDR1 is SGHAT and CDR2 is FQNNGV. Trimming pared 0 bases from V and 4 bases from J, leaving 9 bases between. The CDR3 region is CASSLEGASTGELFF. The CDR3 nucleotides read TGTGCCAGCAGCTTAGAGGGAGCATCCACCGGGGAGCTGTTTTTT.

The chain joins TRBV28 to TRBJ1-1; D is perhaps TRBD1 (6 bases). The CDR3 runs 13 residues. The germline V gene encodes CDR1 MDHEN and CDR2 SYDVKM. Trimming removed 3 bases from V and 5 bases from J, with 10 bases in between. The CDR3 loop reads CASSLRGGTEAFF. The CDR3 nucleotides read TGTGCCAGCAGTTTGAGGGGGGGGACTGAAGCTTTCTTT.

The chain links TRBV7-9 to TRBJ2-3, with D tentatively TRBD2 (5 bases). Trimming shortened V by 3 bases and J by 3 bases, and 10 bases separated the two germline ends. The length of the CDR3 is 14 residues. Germline-derived CDR1 and CDR2 are SEHNR and FQNEAQ (reference sequence). The CDR3 sequence is CASSLYTRTDTQYF. CDR3 DNA: TGTGCCAGCAGCTTGTATACTAGGACAGATACGCAGTATTTT.

V and J are TRBV9 and TRBJ2-3, with D perhaps matching TRBD2 (6 bases). The CDR3 is 15 residues long. Trimming left V 1 base short and J 4 bases short, with 13 bases between. Germline CDR1 and CDR2: SGDLS and YYNGEE. CDR3 loop: CASSVSGLGADTQYF. CDR3 DNA: TGTGCCAGCAGCGTAAGCGGGTTGGGGGCAGATACGCAGTATTTT.

The genes are TRBV5-4 and TRBJ1-2, with D uncertain. V was pared by 0 bases and J by 2 bases, with 5 bases between. The CDR3 spans 13 residues. Germline V gives CDR1 SGHNT, CDR2 YYREEE (reference sequence). CDR3 region: CASSLEANYGYTF. The CDR3 nucleotides read TGTGCCAGCAGCTTGGAAGCAAACTATGGCTACACCTTC.

The rearrangement joins TRBV9 to TRBJ2-7; 7 nucleotides agree with TRBD1. CDR1 is SGDLS, CDR2 YYNGEE, per germline. This CDR3 contains 14 residues. V was pared by 3 bases and J by 2 bases, with 5 bases of the junction left unmatched. The CDR3 DNA reads TGTGCCAGCAGCGGGGGGACAGCAACCTACGAGCAGTACTTC. The encoded protein is CASSGGTATYEQYF.

The count of this clone is one. The genes are TRBV7-3 and TRBJ2-7; 12 bases align to TRBD2. This CDR3 has 16 amino acids. V dropped 5 bases and J dropped 4; count of bases not matched to a gene: 9. Germline V gene data show CDR1 as SGHTA and CDR2 as FQGTGA. CDR3 nucleotides: TGTGCCAGCAGCCACCCGACTAGCGGGAGATCTTACGAGCAGTACTTC. Protein sequence: CASSHPTSGRSYEQYF.

The V gene is TRBV4-1, the J gene TRBJ1-1; TRBD1 aligns across 8 bases. Germline CDR1 MGHRA, CDR2 YSYEKL. This CDR3 is 15 amino acids long. The ends lost 3 bases at V and 7 bases at J; junction bases unmatched: 10. The CDR3 region is CASSQPTGASSEAFF. In nucleotides, the CDR3 is TGCGCCAGCAGCCAGCCGACAGGGGCCAGTAGTGAAGCTTTCTTT.

In this sample, this clone turned up once. The CDR3 DNA reads TGTGCCAGCAGTGACACGGACAGAACCGGGGAGCTGTTTTTT. It translates to CASSDTDRTGELFF. The chain is built from TRBV6-4 and TRBJ2-2; the D gene is possibly TRBD1 (6 bases). Trimming removed 2 bases at V and 5 bases at J, with 9 bases between. Germline CDR1 and CDR2: MRHNA and SNTAGT. The CDR3 loop spans 14 amino acids.

The chain joins TRBV6-1 to TRBJ2-7; TRBD2 agrees at 7 bases. This CDR3 has 15 residues. J was trimmed by 2 bases and V by 1 base; bases with no gene match: 5. Germline loops: CDR1 MNHNS, CDR2 SASEGT. The CDR3 loop reads CASSEDVAGAYEQYF. The CDR3 coding sequence is TGTGCCAGCAGTGAAGACGTGGCGGGAGCCTACGAGCAGTACTTC.

J is TRBJ2-3 and V is TRBV19; TRBD2 aligns across 9 bases. V shed 5 bases and J 0 bases; nucleotides not matched to a gene: 6. The CDR3 contains 16 residues. Germline CDR1 and CDR2: LNHDA and SQIVND (reference sequence). The CDR3 loop reads CASSPRLAVSTDTQYF. The CDR3 DNA sequence: TGTGCCAGTAGTCCCCGACTAGCGGTTAGCACAGATACGCAGTATTTT.

V and J are TRBV7-9 and TRBJ2-1; 8 bases align to TRBD2. Trimming at V came to 5 bases and at J to 7 bases, leaving 16 bases not matched to a gene. Per germline, CDR1 SEHNR and CDR2 FQNEAQ (reference sequence). This CDR3 spans 17 amino acids. For the CDR3, the DNA is TGTGCCAGCAGCCATGCGTCGAATAGCGGGACGGGTAATGAGCAGTTCTTC. Translation gives CASSHASNSGTGNEQFF. The entire variable domain, with the rest obtained from reference TRBV7-9 and TRBJ2-1, is as follows: DTGVSQNPRHKITKRGQNVTFRCDPISEHNRLYWYRQTLGQGPEFLTYFQNEAQLEKSRLLSDRFSAERPKGSFSTLEIQRTEQGDSAMYLCASSHASNSGTGNEQFFGPGTRLTVL.

V and J are TRBV7-9 and TRBJ2-3; a possible D gene is TRBD2 (5 bases). Trimming removed 2 bases from V and 5 bases from J, with 11 bases in between. The CDR3 spans 14 residues. Per germline, CDR1 SEHNR and CDR2 FQNEAQ (reference sequence). The CDR3 sequence is CASSLSVRGDTQYF. The CDR3 coding sequence is TGTGCCAGCAGCTTAAGCGTCCGGGGAGATACGCAGTATTTT.

A note on this clone: In the same sample, other DNA sequences code for this CDR3. The chain has TRBV5-1 and TRBJ2-5, with 8 bases aligning to TRBD1. Unmatched junction bases numbered 0, after V lost 0 bases and J lost 2 bases. This CDR3 has 14 residues. CDR1 SGHRS and CDR2 YFSETQ come from the germline V gene. This CDR3 is CASSLGTGQETQYF. CDR3 bases: TGCGCCAGCAGCTTGGGGACAGGGCAAGAGACCCAGTACTTC.

The chain couples TRBV5-1 to TRBJ1-5; a possible D gene is TRBD1 (5 bases). The V gene lost 2 bases and the J gene lost 4 bases, with 19 bases spanning the gap. Per the germline V gene, CDR1 is SGHRS and CDR2 is YFSETQ. This CDR3 has 17 residues. The CDR3 reads CASSLGVSGGRNQPQHF. The CDR3 DNA is TGCGCCAGCAGCTTAGGGGTATCGGGCGGGAGGAATCAGCCCCAGCATTTT. Combining the CDR3 with reference TRBV5-1 and TRBJ1-5 gives the whole variable domain KAGVTQTPRYLIKTRGQQVTLSCSPISGHRSVSWYQQTPGQGLQFLFEYFSETQRNKGNFPGRFSGRQFSNSRSEMNVSTLELGDSALYLCASSLGVSGGRNQPQHFGDGTRLSIL.

The chain uses TRBV19 and TRBJ2-7, with 7 bases aligning to TRBD2. V lost 8 bases, J lost 3 bases, and 7 bases stayed unmatched. The CDR3 is 13 residues long. The germline gives CDR1 LNHDA, CDR2 SQIVND (reference sequence). CDR3 sequence: CASGPGLYYEQYF. In DNA form, the CDR3 reads TGTGCCAGTGGTCCGGGACTATACTACGAGCAGTACTTC. Using reference TRBV19 and TRBJ2-7 for the parts outside the CDR3, the full variable domain is DGGITQSPKYLFRKEGQNVTLSCEQNLNHDAMYWYRQDPGQGLRLIYYSQIVNDFQKGDIAEGYSVSREKKESFPLTVTSAQKNPTAFYLCASGPGLYYEQYFGPGTRLTVT.

The chain employs TRBV6-5 and TRBJ2-7, with D maybe TRBD2 (5 bases). The CDR3 is made up of 15 amino acids. Germline V gene data show CDR1 as MNHEY and CDR2 as SVGAGI. V lost 6 bases and J lost 3, with 18 bases in between. The CDR3 DNA reads as TGTGCCAGCAGCCCCCGGCCCGTAGCGAGCTACGAGCAGTACTTC. Its translation: CASSPRPVASYEQYF.

About this clone: The identical CDR3 is also encoded by other nucleotide sequences in the sample. The chain is built from TRBV2 and TRBJ2-3; 9 positions match TRBD2. The CDR3 loop spans 15 amino acids. CDR1 and CDR2 from the germline V gene are SNHLY and FYNNEI. V shed 6 bases, J shed 3 bases, and the junction held 7 bases outside the gene matches. The CDR3 protein is CASRLLAGGTDTQYF. Here the CDR3 DNA reads TGTGCCAGCAGACTACTAGCGGGTGGTACAGATACGCAGTATTTT.

This clone has just one count. This chain uses TRBV6-5 with TRBJ2-7; D remains ambiguous. The CDR3 is 14 residues long. Trimming removed 0 bases at V and 2 bases at J, with 8 bases between. CDR1 and CDR2 (germline): MNHEY, SVGAGI. CDR3 sequence (DNA): TGTGCCAGCAGTTACTCGAATACAGCCTACGAGCAGTACTTC. Amino acid sequence: CASSYSNTAYEQYF.

V gene TRBV5-4 combines with J gene TRBJ2-3; no firm D call. Germline V gene lookup returns CDR1 SGHNT and CDR2 YYREEE (reference sequence). Trimming removed 2 bases at V and 4 bases at J, with 5 bases between. This CDR3 is 12 amino acids long. CDR3 in amino acids: CASSFEADTQYF. The CDR3 DNA sequence: TGTGCCAGCAGCTTCGAGGCAGATACGCAGTATTTT. Combining the CDR3 with reference TRBV5-4 and TRBJ2-3 gives the whole variable domain ETGVTQSPTHLIKTRGQQVTLRCSSQSGHNTVSWYQQALGQGPQFIFQYYREEENGRGNFPPRFSGLQFPNYSSELNVNALELDDSALYLCASSFEADTQYFGPGTRLTVL.

The V and J genes are TRBV7-2 and TRBJ2-3; TRBD1 agrees at 8 bases. The CDR3 has 15 residues. The V segment lost 3 bases and the J segment 3 bases; nucleotides outside the gene matches: 5. Per the germline V gene, CDR1 is SGHTA and CDR2 is FQGNSA. The chain's CDR3 is CASSLDRVLTDTQYF. The DNA of the CDR3 is TGTGCCAGCAGCTTGGACAGGGTCCTGACAGATACGCAGTATTTT.

This rearrangement joins TRBV6-6 to TRBJ1-3; the D gene is possibly TRBD1 (6 bases). The V end lost 3 bases, the J end lost 0 bases, and 12 bases lay between the germline ends. The CDR3 loop spans 16 amino acids. The V gene's germline CDR1 is MNHNY and CDR2 SVGAGI (reference sequence). CDR3: CASSYSQGPSGNTIYF. The CDR3 region has the DNA TGTGCCAGCAGTTATTCACAGGGACCCTCTGGAAACACCATATATTTT.

The chain has TRBV6-6 and TRBJ1-1; 7 nucleotides line up with TRBD1. Germline V CDR1 and CDR2: MNHNY, SVGAGI (reference sequence). The CDR3 is 14 amino acids. Losses at the gene ends were 4 bases for V and 6 bases for J; bases not matched to a gene: 8. The CDR3 DNA follows: TGTGCCAGCAGTTCTCCGGGGACAGTATCTGAAGCTTTCTTT. Protein product: CASSSPGTVSEAFF.

J is TRBJ2-1 and V is TRBV27; possibly TRBD2 for D (6 bases). The germline gives CDR1 MNHEY, CDR2 SMNVEV (reference sequence). This CDR3 is built from 14 residues. V was clipped by 2 bases and J by 8 bases, with 13 bases between them. The CDR3 DNA is TGTGCCAGCAGTTTAACGGCGGGACGCGATGAGCAGTTCTTC. Its protein is CASSLTAGRDEQFF.

This chain links TRBV19 with TRBJ2-7; 7 positions agree with TRBD1. V was clipped by 5 bases and J by 0 bases; unmatched bases: 7. CDR3 length equals 15 residues. Germline loops: CDR1 LNHDA, CDR2 SQIVND (reference sequence). CDR3 sequence: CASSLTGDVSYEQYF. CDR3 DNA sequence: TGTGCCAGTAGTCTTACAGGGGATGTCTCCTACGAGCAGTACTTC. Together with reference TRBV19 and TRBJ2-7, the CDR3 gives the full variable domain: DGGITQSPKYLFRKEGQNVTLSCEQNLNHDAMYWYRQDPGQGLRLIYYSQIVNDFQKGDIAEGYSVSREKKESFPLTVTSAQKNPTAFYLCASSLTGDVSYEQYFGPGTRLTVT.

This chain links TRBV5-4 with TRBJ2-7; 13 bases agree with TRBD2. Looked up from germline, CDR1 is SGHNT and CDR2 is YYREEE (reference sequence). This CDR3 contains 15 residues. After removal of 4 bases from V and 2 bases from J, the junction contained 3 bases not matched to a gene. CDR3 DNA: TGTGCCAGCAGCACGGGACTAGCGGGACCCTACGAGCAGTACTTC. As protein: CASSTGLAGPYEQYF.

The rearrangement uses TRBV2 and TRBJ2-1; weak D call: TRBD1 (5 bases). Trimming removed 6 bases at V and 2 bases at J, with 11 bases between. The CDR3 totals 14 residues. The V gene's germline CDR1 is SNHLY and CDR2 FYNNEI. The chain's CDR3 is CASRPGQTYNEQFF. The CDR3 DNA is TGTGCCAGCAGACCCGGACAAACCTACAATGAGCAGTTCTTC. Filled out from reference TRBV2 and TRBJ2-1, the complete variable domain reads EPEVTQTPSHQVTQMGQEVILRCVPISNHLYFYWYRQILGQKVEFLVSFYNNEISEKSEIFDDQFSVERPDGSNFTLKIRSTKLEDSAMYFCASRPGQTYNEQFFGPGTRLTVL.

This clone was detected once. The chain recombines TRBV16 with TRBJ1-1; D call uncertain. V lost 1 base to trimming and J lost 0 bases, with 18 bases between them. The CDR3 is made up of 18 amino acids. Germline V lookup: CDR1 KGHSY, CDR2 FQNENV. Here the CDR3 DNA reads TGTGCCAGCAGCCAATACCTCCGGGGTGAATCTGTGAACACTGAAGCTTTCTTT. It specifies CASSQYLRGESVNTEAFF. Looking up the rest from reference TRBV16 and TRBJ1-1 gives the full variable domain: GEEVAQTPKHLVRGEGQKAKLYCAPIKGHSYVFWYQQVLKNEFKFLISFQNENVFDETGMPKERFSAKCLPNSPCSLEIQATKLEDSAVYFCASSQYLRGESVNTEAFFGQGTRLTVV.